Listed here are 17 T cell receptor beta chains from one sample, sequenced in a study of regulatory T cells in long-lasting Graves disease. iRepertoire HTBI primers and Arm-PCR of CDR3 regions built TCR beta libraries. Via MiXCR, TCRdb re-called the multiplex PCR reads, giving one row per CDR3 protein. The sample lists 400,000 to 500,000 distinct CDR3 sequences, around 20% occurring once. As to time point: persistent/refractory GD, antithyroid drugs over 5 years with positive TRAb. TCR sequences were obtained from RNA taken from PBMCs. The sequencing here drew on peripheral blood mononuclear cells (PBMCs), taken when the disease was refractory, from a patient treated with antithyroid drugs. Source of these receptors: a female donor with Graves disease.

This clonotype has ten or more counts. The V and J genes are TRBV6-5 and TRBJ2-7; 12 bases fit TRBD2. The CDR3 is made up of 17 amino acids. Germline-derived CDR1 and CDR2 are MNHEY and SVGAGI. V gave up 4 bases and J gave up 1 base; unmatched junction bases: 8. Here the CDR3 DNA reads TGTGCCAGCAGTTTTCAGACTAGCGGGAGAAGTTCCTACGAGCAGTACTTC. Translated, it gives CASSFQTSGRSSYEQYF.

With respect to this clonotype: Relative to the germline gene, one junction end is altered; a read error may explain this. This sequence joins TRBV7-9 and TRBJ2-7; 10 nucleotides agree with TRBD1. CDR1 is SEHNR and CDR2 is FQNEAQ in the germline V gene (reference sequence). This CDR3 spans 15 amino acids. The CDR3 is CASRQTGGPSHEQYF. The CDR3, as DNA: TGTGCCAGCAGGCAGACAGGGGGCCCCTCCCACGAGCAGTACTTC.

This clonotype was recorded a few times. This sequence joins TRBV29-1 and TRBJ2-7; D call uncertain. The length of the CDR3 is 13 residues. Germline assignment: CDR1 SQVTM and CDR2 ANQGSEA. V lost 0 bases and J lost 4, with 10 bases in between. The CDR3 here is CSVEEGSGYEQYF. The CDR3 coding sequence is TGCAGCGTTGAAGAGGGATCTGGGTACGAGCAGTACTTC.

The gene calls are TRBV5-1 and TRBJ2-7; TRBD1 agrees at 9 bases. The CDR3 has 14 amino acids. Germline assignment: CDR1 SGHRS and CDR2 YFSETQ. J was trimmed by 4 bases and V by 4 bases; bases with no gene match: 6. CDR3 DNA: TGCGCCAGCAGCACACAGGGGGCGATGTACGAGCAGTACTTC. It specifies CASSTQGAMYEQYF. The whole variable domain, filled in from reference TRBV5-1 and TRBJ2-7, reads KAGVTQTPRYLIKTRGQQVTLSCSPISGHRSVSWYQQTPGQGLQFLFEYFSETQRNKGNFPGRFSGRQFSNSRSEMNVSTLELGDSALYLCASSTQGAMYEQYFGPGTRLTVT.

This clonotype was seen a few times. The V and J genes are TRBV27 and TRBJ2-2, with 16 bases aligning to TRBD2. The ends lost 4 bases at V and 7 bases at J; junction bases unmatched: 12. CDR3 length: 19 amino acids. Germline V gene lookup returns CDR1 MNHEY and CDR2 SMNVEV (reference sequence). The CDR3 sequence: CASSSTHPGLAGGFGELFF. The CDR3 DNA reads as TGTGCCAGCAGTTCAACTCATCCGGGACTAGCGGGAGGGTTCGGGGAGCTGTTTTTT.

The chain links TRBV2 to TRBJ2-7; weak D call: TRBD1 (5 bases). Trimming removed 6 bases at V and 6 bases at J, with 18 bases between. This CDR3 is 14 amino acids long. Germline V gene sequence: CDR1 SNHLY, CDR2 FYNNEI. The CDR3 DNA follows: TGTGCCAGCAGCCCCAGGTGGGGCGAAGGCGAGCAGTACTTC. As protein: CASSPRWGEGEQYF.

Comments on this clonotype: This may be a read error, as it is one base from a much larger clone. The chain carries TRBV12-3 or TRBV12-4 and TRBJ1-5, with D possibly matching TRBD1 (5 bases). This CDR3 spans 13 amino acids. The CDR3 protein is CASSGPGNQPQRF. CDR3 sequence (DNA): TGTGCCAGCAGTGGCCCAGGGAATCAGCCCCAGCGTTTT.

This clonotype was seen repeatedly, ten times or more. The V call is TRBV6-1, the J call TRBJ2-5; tentative D call: TRBD2 (5 bases). Trimming removed 1 base at V and 9 bases at J, with 12 bases between. The CDR3 consists of 13 residues. Germline V gene sequence: CDR1 MNHNS, CDR2 SASEGT. The CDR3 region has the DNA TGTGCCAGCAGTGAAGGGGTTGGGAGAGCCCAGTACTTC. It translates to CASSEGVGRAQYF.

This clonotype has only a few counts. This chain uses TRBV20-1 with TRBJ2-7; TRBD2 agrees at 13 bases. After removal of 0 bases from V and 2 bases from J, the junction contained 1 base not matched to a gene. The CDR3 runs to 15 residues. Germline loops: CDR1 DFQATT, CDR2 SNEGSKA (reference sequence). CDR3 nucleotides: TGCAGTGCTAGAGATGGGACTAGCGGGGCCTACGAGCAGTACTTC. Translation gives CSARDGTSGAYEQYF.

This clonotype turned up a few times. The chain couples TRBV29-1 to TRBJ1-2; 10 nucleotides align to TRBD1. Per the germline V gene, CDR1 is SQVTM and CDR2 is ANQGSEA. The CDR3 spans 12 residues. The junction had 4 bases not matched to a gene; V was cut back by 7 bases and J by 5 bases. The CDR3 coding sequence is TGCAGCGCGACAGGGGGCAAGTATGGCTACACCTTC. Protein: CSATGGKYGYTF.

This rearrangement joins TRBV20-1 to TRBJ2-5; D perhaps matches TRBD2 (5 bases). Per the germline V gene, CDR1 is DFQATT and CDR2 is SNEGSKA (reference sequence). Between the trimmed V and J ends, which lost 6 bases and 3 bases, there was a span of 11 bases. The CDR3 has 12 residues. CDR3 in amino acids: CSAKRAKETQYF. DNA of the CDR3: TGCAGTGCCAAGAGGGCCAAAGAGACCCAGTACTTC.

There are many counts of this clonotype. This chain uses TRBV5-1 with TRBJ2-4, with D tentatively TRBD1 or TRBD2 (5 bases each). The CDR3 runs 14 residues. Germline V gives CDR1 SGHRS, CDR2 YFSETQ. V shed 1 base and J shed 8 bases, with 13 bases lying between them. CDR3 DNA: TGCGCCAGCAGCTTGCGGGACGAAGGTGACATTCAGTACTTC. As protein: CASSLRDEGDIQYF.

This clonotype has at least ten counts. The CDR3 protein is CASSLGVAGPFYEQYF. CDR3 sequence (DNA): TGTGCCAGCAGCTTAGGGGTAGCAGGTCCCTTCTACGAGCAGTACTTC. J is TRBJ2-7 and V is TRBV7-9, with D hard to call. The V end lost 1 base, the J end lost 3 bases, and 16 bases lay between the germline ends. Germline V CDR1 and CDR2: SEHNR, FQNEAQ (reference sequence). The CDR3 length is 16 residues. Variable domain in full (rest from reference TRBV7-9 and TRBJ2-7): DTGVSQNPRHKITKRGQNVTFRCDPISEHNRLYWYRQTLGQGPEFLTYFQNEAQLEKSRLLSDRFSAERPKGSFSTLEIQRTEQGDSAMYLCASSLGVAGPFYEQYFGPGTRLTVT.

The count of this clonotype is one. V and J are TRBV9 and TRBJ2-1; D might be TRBD1 or TRBD2, each matching 7 bases. The germline V gene has CDR1 SGDLS and CDR2 YYNGEE. The CDR3 loop spans 15 amino acids. V dropped 3 bases and J dropped 5 bases, with 15 bases sitting between them. Here the CDR3 reads CASSAGGDSDNEQFF. For the CDR3, the DNA is TGTGCCAGCAGCGCAGGGGGGGATTCTGACAATGAGCAGTTCTTC.

At least ten counts were recorded for this clonotype. The chain combines TRBV6-1 with TRBJ1-5; D perhaps matches TRBD1 (5 bases). Germline V lookup: CDR1 MNHNS, CDR2 SASEGT. The length of the CDR3 is 15 residues. Trimming left V 4 bases short and J 5 bases short, with 15 bases between. CDR3 sequence: CASSASVGADQPQHF. The CDR3 bases are TGTGCCAGCAGTGCCTCTGTAGGGGCGGATCAGCCCCAGCATTTT.

The J gene is TRBJ2-1, the V gene TRBV20-1; the match to TRBD1 covers 9 bases. V gave up 5 bases and J gave up 2 bases; unmatched junction bases: 7. Germline loops: CDR1 DFQATT, CDR2 SNEGSKA (reference sequence). The CDR3 totals 15 residues. This CDR3 is CSASSGQGTYNEQFF. In DNA, the CDR3 is TGCAGTGCTTCTTCGGGACAGGGAACCTACAATGAGCAGTTCTTC.

This clonotype occurred a few times. The chain recombines TRBV3-2 with TRBJ1-5. TRBV3-2 is recorded as a pseudogene. CDR3 length: 13 residues. The DNA for the CDR3 is TGTGCCAGCAGCCAAGATAAATACCAGCCCCAGCATTTT. Encoded protein: CASSQDKYQPQHF.